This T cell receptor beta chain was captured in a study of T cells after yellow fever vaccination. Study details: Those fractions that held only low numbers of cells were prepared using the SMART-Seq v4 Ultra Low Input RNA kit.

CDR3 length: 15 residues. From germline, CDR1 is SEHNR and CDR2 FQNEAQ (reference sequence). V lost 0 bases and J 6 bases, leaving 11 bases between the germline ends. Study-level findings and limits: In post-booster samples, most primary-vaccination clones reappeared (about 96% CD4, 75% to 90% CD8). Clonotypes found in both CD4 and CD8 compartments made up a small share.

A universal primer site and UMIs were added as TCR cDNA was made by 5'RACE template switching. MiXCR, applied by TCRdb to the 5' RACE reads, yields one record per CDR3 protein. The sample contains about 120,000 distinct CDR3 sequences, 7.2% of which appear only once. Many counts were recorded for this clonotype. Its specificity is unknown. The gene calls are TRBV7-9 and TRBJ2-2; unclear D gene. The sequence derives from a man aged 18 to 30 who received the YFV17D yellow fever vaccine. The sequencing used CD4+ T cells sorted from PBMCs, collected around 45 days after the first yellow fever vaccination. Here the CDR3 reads CASSLARLRPGELFF. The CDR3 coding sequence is TGTGCCAGCAGCTTAGCGAGGCTACGCCCCGGGGAGCTGTTTTTT.